This T cell receptor (beta chain) was retrieved from a study of blood T cell repertoires in COVID-19. Study as a whole: Donors in the United States, Italy and Spain gave samples during acute or convalescent COVID-19.

The protocol was immunoSEQ multiplex PCR, while the TCRdb copy is restricted to in-frame clones and leaves out a portion. The table includes about 300,000 clones, 90% detected once. The germline CDR1 and CDR2 sequences are SGHTS and YDEGEE. V was clipped by 2 bases and J by 5 bases, with 12 bases between them. The CDR3 totals 14 residues. The chain joins TRBV5-8 to TRBJ2-3; TRBD2 might be the D (5 bases). The sequence was obtained from a woman in her thirties who had recovered from COVID-19. The sample consisted of PBMCs or T cells enriched from blood (not recorded which). The CDR3 coding sequence is TGTGCCAGCAGCTTACGGGGTAGCCGAGATACGCAGTATTTT. Translating it yields CASSLRGSRDTQYF.